The 18 T cell receptor beta chains below come from one sample, sequenced in a study of long-term antiretroviral therapy in people with HIV. Investigators performed immunoSEQ version v3.0 at survey level. The repertoire was sequenced with immunoSEQ multiplex PCR; TCRdb's copy has only in-frame clones and lacks some. The sample carries 17,000 or so clones, roughly nine tenths recorded once. The sequencing used unsorted PBMCs, collected 4.2 years after starting antiretroviral therapy. The receptors were sampled from a man in his fifties or sixties with HIV.

The rearrangement uses TRBV29-1 and TRBJ2-4; the D gene is possibly TRBD2 (5 bases). From germline, CDR1 is SQVTM and CDR2 ANQGSEA. This CDR3 contains 11 residues. Trimming took 6 bases from V and 7 from J, leaving 10 bases between them. In DNA, the CDR3 is TGCAGCGTCGCCCCGGGGAACATTCAGTACTTC. It codes for CSVAPGNIQYF.

The V gene is TRBV4-3, the J gene TRBJ2-5, with 7 bases that match TRBD2. Germline CDR1 reads LGHNA; CDR2 reads YSLEER. Trimming cost V 4 bases and J 2 bases; bases outside gene matches: 7. CDR3 size: 15 residues. The CDR3 DNA reads TGCGCCAGCAGCCGCTCCCGGGACTATCAAGAGACCCAGTACTTC. The encoded protein is CASSRSRDYQETQYF.

This clone came up once. The chain has TRBV6-5 and TRBJ2-1; TRBD2 matches 10 bases. The CDR3 runs to 14 residues. Germline CDR1 MNHEY, CDR2 SVGAGI. V shed 2 bases and J 5 bases; nucleotides not matched to a gene: 0. The CDR3 bases are TGTGCCAGCAGTTACACTAGCGGGGACAATGAGCAGTTCTTC. This codes for CASSYTSGDNEQFF.

A single count supports this clone. V and J are TRBV11-2 and TRBJ2-7, with D uncertain. Deletions cut 5 bases from V and 2 bases from J, with 7 bases between. The germline CDR1 and CDR2 sequences are SGHAT and FQNNGV. This CDR3 is 12 amino acids long. CDR3 bases: TGTGCCAGCAGCGAGGTCCCCTACGAGCAGTACTTC. Translating it yields CASSEVPYEQYF. The complete variable domain, with remaining parts taken from reference TRBV11-2 and TRBJ2-7, reads EAGVAQSPRYKIIEKRQSVAFWCNPISGHATLYWYQQILGQGPKLLIQFQNNGVVDDSQLPKDRFSAERLKGVDSTLKIQPAKLEDSAVYLCASSEVPYEQYFGPGTRLTVT.

V usage is TRBV6-1 and J usage is TRBJ2-3, with D possibly being TRBD1 (6 bases). The CDR3 runs to 15 residues. Germline CDR1 reads MNHNS; CDR2 reads SASEGT. Trimming removed 1 base from V and 3 bases from J, with 11 bases in between. This chain's CDR3 is CASSEVWQGTDTQYF. CDR3 nucleotides: TGTGCCAGCAGTGAAGTCTGGCAGGGGACAGATACGCAGTATTTT.

This chain links TRBV7-8 with TRBJ1-4; a possible D gene is TRBD1 (6 bases). V dropped 1 base and J dropped 8 bases, with 11 bases sitting between them. Germline V gene data show CDR1 as SGHVS and CDR2 as FQNEAQ. This CDR3 comprises 14 residues. The CDR3 reads CASSLEVQGEKLFF. The CDR3 nucleotides read TGTGCCAGCAGCTTAGAGGTACAGGGAGAAAAACTGTTTTTT.

The chain employs TRBV28 and TRBJ1-5; the D is unclear. Trimming took off 6 bases at V and 6 bases at J, with 18 bases between the two ends. The CDR3 covers 15 residues. The germline V gene encodes CDR1 MDHEN and CDR2 SYDVKM. The CDR3 nucleotides are TGTGCCAGCAGCCCCGAGAGGCGGCCGACTCAGCCCCAGCATTTT. Its translation is CASSPERRPTQPQHF.

The V and J genes are TRBV29-1 and TRBJ1-1; D call uncertain. The CDR3 length is 13 residues. Germline values: CDR1 SQVTM, CDR2 ANQGSEA. Trimming removed 6 bases at V and 0 bases at J, with 11 bases between. Here the CDR3 reads CSVVDFMNTEAFF. The CDR3 DNA sequence: TGCAGCGTCGTCGATTTTATGAACACTGAAGCTTTCTTT. The complete variable domain, with remaining parts taken from reference TRBV29-1 and TRBJ1-1, reads SAVISQKPSRDICQRGTSLTIQCQVDSQVTMMFWYRQQPGQSLTLIATANQGSEATYESGFVIDKFPISRPNLTFSTLTVSNMSPEDSSIYLCSVVDFMNTEAFFGQGTRLTVV.

The chain recombines TRBV2 with TRBJ2-7; D may match TRBD1 or TRBD2 (5 bases each). The CDR3 length is 14 residues. The V gene lost 3 bases and the J gene lost 5 bases, with 14 bases spanning the gap. Looked up from germline, CDR1 is SNHLY and CDR2 is FYNNEI. The CDR3 DNA is TGTGCCAGCAGTGAGAGGCGAGGGGTCGACGAGCAGTACTTC. Amino acid sequence: CASSERRGVDEQYF.

This chain connects TRBV6-4 to TRBJ2-3; 8 nucleotides match TRBD2. Germline assignment: CDR1 MRHNA and CDR2 SNTAGT. The CDR3 spans 13 residues. J lost 7 bases, V lost 5 bases, and 5 bases had no gene match. The CDR3 sequence: CASSRGGQHTQYF. DNA for the CDR3: TGTGCCAGCAGTCGCGGGGGGCAACATACGCAGTATTTT.

This clone came up once. The DNA for the CDR3 is TGTGCCAGCAGCTCCAGGGGAGAGAGCTCTGGAAACACCATATATTTT. Encoded protein: CASSSRGESSGNTIYF. J is TRBJ1-3 and V is TRBV7-2, with a tentative D call TRBD1 (6 bases). Looked up from germline, CDR1 is SGHTA and CDR2 is FQGNSA. The CDR3 runs to 16 residues. Trimming took off 4 bases at V and 0 bases at J, with 13 bases between the two ends.

The rearrangement links TRBV30 to TRBJ1-4, with 7 bases lining up with TRBD1. This CDR3 spans 14 amino acids. The ends lost 3 bases at V and 3 bases at J; junction bases unmatched: 4. Germline V gene data show CDR1 as GTSNPN and CDR2 as SVGIG (reference sequence). The CDR3 region has the DNA TGTGCCTGGAGGAGGGACAGACCTAATGAAAAACTGTTTTTT. It specifies CAWRRDRPNEKLFF. Complete variable domain (other parts from reference TRBV30 and TRBJ1-4): SQTIHQWPATLVQPVGSPLSLECTVEGTSNPNLYWYRQAAGRGLQLLFYSVGIGQISSEVPQNLSASRPQDRQFILSSKKLLLSDSGFYLCAWRRDRPNEKLFFGSGTQLSVL.

This clone was counted a single time. CDR3 sequence: CASRGDRSAYNEQFF. The CDR3 nucleotides read TGTGCCAGCAGGGGGGACCGCTCCGCCTACAATGAGCAGTTCTTC. The chain joins TRBV7-2 to TRBJ2-1; D assignment may be TRBD1 or TRBD2 (5 bases each). CDR1 is SGHTA, CDR2 FQGNSA, per germline. The CDR3 has 15 amino acids. The V end lost 6 bases, the J end lost 2 bases, and 14 bases lay between the germline ends. Complete variable domain (other parts from reference TRBV7-2 and TRBJ2-1): GAGVSQSPSNKVTEKGKDVELRCDPISGHTALYWYRQSLGQGLEFLIYFQGNSAPDKSGLPSDRFSAERTGGSVSTLTIQRTQQEDSAVYLCASRGDRSAYNEQFFGPGTRLTVL.

The chain joins TRBV27 to TRBJ2-7; perhaps TRBD2 as D (6 bases). V was cut by 2 bases and J by 3 bases, with 17 bases left in between. Germline values: CDR1 MNHEY, CDR2 SMNVEV (reference sequence). The CDR3 spans 16 residues. Written as DNA, the CDR3 is TGTGCCAGCAGTTTAGCGCCTGGGACTGCCCTCTACGAGCAGTACTTC. It specifies CASSLAPGTALYEQYF.

This clone was counted a few times. The rearrangement uses TRBV6-5 and TRBJ2-2; D not resolved. This CDR3 spans 11 amino acids. Trimming removed 1 base from V and 7 bases from J, with 1 base in between. Germline loops: CDR1 MNHEY, CDR2 SVGAGI. CDR3 sequence: CASSYFGELFF. In nucleotides, the CDR3 is TGTGCCAGCAGTTACTTCGGGGAGCTGTTTTTT.

CDR3 in amino acids: CASSEWAGNTIYF. CDR3 bases: TGTGCCAGCAGTGAATGGGCTGGAAACACCATATATTTT. The genes are TRBV6-1 and TRBJ1-3; D is unclear. The CDR3 length is 13 residues. CDR1 MNHNS and CDR2 SASEGT come from the germline V gene. V dropped 2 bases and J dropped 2 bases, with 4 bases sitting between them.

The chain couples TRBV5-1 to TRBJ2-7; a weak D match, TRBD2 (6 bases). CDR1 is SGHRS and CDR2 is YFSETQ in the germline V gene. This CDR3 is built from 13 residues. V lost 2 bases to trimming and J lost 5 bases, with 11 bases between them. The CDR3 spells CASSFGGTHEQYF. CDR3 in DNA: TGCGCCAGCAGCTTCGGGGGAACCCACGAGCAGTACTTC.

V is TRBV7-6 and J is TRBJ1-2; 7 bases align to TRBD1. From germline, CDR1 is SGHVS and CDR2 FNYEAQ. The length of the CDR3 is 14 residues. V was pared by 6 bases and J by 8 bases, with 12 bases of the junction left unmatched. The CDR3 loop is CASSADRAGGGYTF. CDR3 sequence (DNA): TGTGCCAGCAGTGCCGACAGGGCCGGGGGGGGCTACACCTTC.